This entry lists 31 T cell receptor beta chains sequenced from one sample in a study of T cell repertoires in cytomegalovirus infection. For these receptors, no antigen is known. TCRdb reanalysed the reads using MiXCR and keeps one entry per CDR3 protein. This table holds 100,000 to 150,000 distinct CDR3 sequences, approximately 24% found once. Sequences were obtained from PBMCs, sequenced either directly or after in vitro stimulation (not recorded which). The receptors shown here come from a human donor in good health (CMV status not recorded). Some clones in this sample may be carry-over from other donors' samples.

This chain connects TRBV4-1 to TRBJ1-1; D is unresolved. Germline V lookup: CDR1 MGHRA, CDR2 YSYEKL. Between the trimmed V and J ends, which lost 0 bases and 5 bases, there was a span of 19 bases. This CDR3 has 17 residues. CDR3 residues: CASSQDFASLTNTEAFF. CDR3 nucleotides: TGCGCCAGCAGCCAAGATTTCGCATCCTTAACGAATACTGAAGCTTTCTTT.

This clonotype was observed many times. J is TRBJ1-3 and V is TRBV7-2; D remains unclear. The CDR3 is 15 residues long. Germline V gene sequence: CDR1 SGHTA, CDR2 FQGNSA. V gave up 5 bases and J gave up 8 bases, with 19 bases separating them. The CDR3 bases are TGTGCCAGCAGCCCGGTCTTAGGGCTCAAATACACCATATATTTT. Encoded protein: CASSPVLGLKYTIYF.

The chain uses TRBV7-2 and TRBJ2-1; 12 nucleotides align to TRBD2. The CDR3 loop spans 17 amino acids. The germline gives CDR1 SGHTA, CDR2 FQGNSA. V was pared by 4 bases and J by 0 bases, with 4 bases of the junction left unmatched. The CDR3 DNA reads as TGTGCCAGCAGCTCGGAACTAGCGGGAGGCTCCTACAATGAGCAGTTCTTC. It translates to CASSSELAGGSYNEQFF.

V usage is TRBV2 and J usage is TRBJ1-1; D may be TRBD1 (5 bases). V lost 7 bases and J lost 4, with 16 bases in between. Germline-derived CDR1 and CDR2 are SNHLY and FYNNEI. This CDR3 contains 14 residues. CDR3 DNA: TGTGCCAGCACCACAGGAGCTAGGGCCACTGAAGCTTTCTTT. Translating it yields CASTTGARATEAFF.

In its sample, this clonotype was seen many times. This chain links TRBV7-2 with TRBJ2-5, with TRBD1 matching over 8 bases. The junction had 6 bases not matched to a gene; V was cut back by 5 bases and J by 4 bases. CDR1 SGHTA and CDR2 FQGNSA come from the germline V gene. This CDR3 region has 14 residues. Written as DNA, the CDR3 is TGTGCCAGCAGCGCCCAGGGGGCCGGAGAGACCCAGTACTTC. It specifies CASSAQGAGETQYF.

This clonotype was seen more than once but under ten times. The chain uses TRBV6-1 and TRBJ2-2; 9 nucleotides agree with TRBD1. The CDR3 covers 18 residues. CDR1 is MNHNS and CDR2 is SASEGT in the germline V gene. V lost 4 bases and J lost 4; bases outside the gene matches: 13. Here the CDR3 DNA reads TGTGCCAGCAGTGGACAGTCCACTTACAGGGGGCGCACCGGGGAGCTGTTTTTT. Its translation is CASSGQSTYRGRTGELFF.

The rearrangement uses TRBV7-8 and TRBJ2-7; 10 positions match TRBD2. With V trimmed by 2 bases and J by 0 bases, 4 bases remained unmatched. The CDR3 covers 16 residues. Germline assignment: CDR1 SGHVS and CDR2 FQNEAQ. As DNA, the CDR3 is TGTGCCAGCAGCTTACGTCCTAGCGGGAGCTCCTACGAGCAGTACGTC. Residues: CASSLRPSGSSYEQYV.

This clonotype was found a few times. The V call is TRBV6-2 or TRBV6-3, the J call TRBJ1-2; D ambiguous. V was clipped by 7 bases and J by 6 bases, with 12 bases between them. Germline V gene lookup returns CDR1 MNHEY and CDR2 SVGEGT. This CDR3 has 12 residues. The CDR3 nucleotides read TGTGCCAGCACCCGACATGCGAATGGCTACACCTTC. It encodes CASTRHANGYTF.

This clonotype was observed a handful of times. The CDR3 DNA is TGCAGTGCTGTTTACCCCGAGGGCACCGGGGAGCTGTTTTTT. The encoded protein is CSAVYPEGTGELFF. The V and J genes are TRBV20-1 and TRBJ2-2; TRBD2 might be the D (5 bases). Trimming removed 5 bases from V and 4 bases from J, with 14 bases in between. The germline V gene has CDR1 DFQATT and CDR2 SNEGSKA (reference sequence). This CDR3 comprises 14 residues.

This clonotype came up a few times. The chain joins TRBV28 to TRBJ1-2; possible D gene TRBD1, 5 bases. The ends were cut back, 6 bases at V and 4 bases at J, with 18 bases in the middle. Germline CDR1 and CDR2: MDHEN and SYDVKM. This CDR3 comprises 15 residues. The CDR3 nucleotides read TGTGCCAGCAGCCGGCGGGGCGGATCTAGCTATGGCTACACCTTC. Translating it yields CASSRRGGSSYGYTF.

With regard to this clonotype: The germline gene is not matched at one end of the junction; a read error may be the cause. The CDR3 region has the DNA TGCAGTACTAGAGATAGTTCGACCCTAAGGGGGGAGACCCAGTACTTC. Translation gives CSTRDSSTLRGETQYF. The V gene is TRBV20-1, the J gene TRBJ2-5; possible D gene TRBD1, 6 bases. The CDR3 extends over 16 amino acids. Germline-derived CDR1 and CDR2 are DFQATT and SNEGSKA (reference sequence).

This clonotype was observed at least ten times. The rearrangement uses TRBV4-1 and TRBJ2-5; no reliable D call. Between the trimmed V and J ends, which lost 1 base and 1 base, there was a span of 13 bases. This CDR3 is 16 amino acids long. Germline CDR1 is MGHRA and CDR2 is YSYEKL. For the CDR3, the DNA is TGCGCCAGCAGCCAAGTTGCTTGGAGATCCCAAGAGACCCAGTACTTC. It codes for CASSQVAWRSQETQYF.

This clonotype appeared a few times. The CDR3 region has the DNA TGTGCCAGCAGACCACCGAGCGCCGGGGTTTCCAATGAGCAGTTCTTC. This codes for CASRPPSAGVSNEQFF. The rearrangement joins TRBV5-5 to TRBJ2-1; D may be TRBD2 (5 bases). Germline CDR1 SGHKS, CDR2 YYEKEE (reference sequence). The CDR3 has 16 amino acids. V lost 5 bases, J lost 6 bases, and 21 bases lay in between.

The CDR3 loop reads CASSQQGTKDTQYF. The CDR3 region has the DNA TGTGCCAGCAGCCAACAGGGGACGAAAGATACGCAGTATTTT. The chain is built from TRBV7-4 and TRBJ2-3; 7 bases fit TRBD1. The trim removed 5 bases at V and 5 bases at J, leaving 7 bases unmatched. This CDR3 has 14 amino acids. The germline gives CDR1 SGHVT, CDR2 SQSDAQ.

This clonotype has just a few counts. The genes are TRBV11-2 and TRBJ2-1; 7 nucleotides line up with TRBD2. The junction had 12 bases not matched to a gene; V was cut back by 4 bases and J by 3 bases. Germline CDR1 and CDR2: SGHAT and FQNNGV. The CDR3 covers 17 residues. The CDR3 spells CASSSVGGLADYNEQFF. CDR3 bases: TGTGCCAGCAGCTCCGTGGGCGGGCTAGCGGACTACAATGAGCAGTTCTTC. The complete variable domain, with remaining parts taken from reference TRBV11-2 and TRBJ2-1, reads EAGVAQSPRYKIIEKRQSVAFWCNPISGHATLYWYQQILGQGPKLLIQFQNNGVVDDSQLPKDRFSAERLKGVDSTLKIQPAKLEDSAVYLCASSSVGGLADYNEQFFGPGTRLTVL.

This clonotype was picked up one time. A read error may be the cause here, since a much bigger clone is one base away. The conserved closing phenylalanine or tryptophan is absent in this CDR3, likely reflecting a read error. The gene calls are TRBV6-4 and TRBJ2-3, with TRBD2 matching 11 bases. Per the germline V gene, CDR1 is MRHNA and CDR2 is SNTAGT. The CDR3 runs 15 residues. V shed 4 bases and J 3 bases; nucleotides not matched to a gene: 3. CDR3 loop: CASSASSGRTDTQYL. The DNA of the CDR3 is TGTGCCAGCAGTGCGTCTAGCGGGAGGACAGATACGCAGTATCTT.

The chain links TRBV7-9 to TRBJ2-1; 8 bases agree with TRBD1. The CDR3 runs to 14 residues. The germline V gene has CDR1 SEHNR and CDR2 FQNEAQ (reference sequence). With V trimmed by 4 bases and J by 8 bases, 7 bases remained unmatched. CDR3 amino acids: CASSSRDRFDEQFF. CDR3 nucleotide sequence: TGTGCCAGCAGCTCGCGGGACAGGTTCGATGAGCAGTTCTTC.

The chain has TRBV20-1 and TRBJ2-5; D is uncertain. V dropped 6 bases and J dropped 7 bases, with 9 bases sitting between them. Germline CDR1 reads DFQATT; CDR2 reads SNEGSKA (reference sequence). This CDR3 has 10 amino acids. For the CDR3, the DNA is TGCAGTGCAAATGAAGGGACCCAGTACTTC. It is translated as CSANEGTQYF.

This chain connects TRBV19 to TRBJ1-2; no reliable D call. The germline V and J ends were trimmed by 2 bases and 4 bases, with 11 bases remaining between them. Germline V lookup: CDR1 LNHDA, CDR2 SQIVND (reference sequence). The length of the CDR3 is 14 residues. The CDR3 DNA reads as TGTGCCAGTAGTATATTAGAGGGCCCCTATGGCTACACCTTC. This codes for CASSILEGPYGYTF.

The V call is TRBV11-3, the J call TRBJ2-3; TRBD2 matches at 15 bases. Germline CDR1 reads SGHNT; CDR2 reads YENEEA. With 5 bases clipped from V and 5 bases from J, the junction kept 11 bases outside the gene matches. The CDR3 totals 18 residues. The CDR3 sequence: CASSPWTSGRAGKDTQYF. The CDR3 DNA follows: TGTGCCAGCAGCCCTTGGACTAGCGGGAGGGCCGGAAAAGATACGCAGTATTTT.

This clonotype was recorded once. This chain joins TRBV6-2 or TRBV6-3 and TRBJ2-6; D is uncertain. V lost 2 bases to trimming and J lost 4 bases, with 6 bases between them. Germline assignment: CDR1 MNHEY and CDR2 SVGEGT. The CDR3 totals 14 residues. Here the CDR3 DNA reads TGTGCCAGCAGTTACGAGTGGGGGGCCAACGTCCTGACTTTC. This sequence encodes CASSYEWGANVLTF.

Of note for this clonotype: This may be a read error, as it is one base from a much larger clone. This rearrangement joins TRBV7-2 to TRBJ2-5, with 11 bases that match TRBD2. The V gene's germline CDR1 is SGHTA and CDR2 FQGNSA. This CDR3 spans 17 amino acids. The CDR3 here is CASGLAVLAGGKETQYF. CDR3 in DNA: TGTGCCAGCGGCTTAGCGGTCCTAGCGGGAGGCAAAGAGACCCAGTACTTC.

CDR3 amino acids: CASSLGLRGEKLFF. CDR3 DNA sequence: TGTGCCAGCAGTTTGGGGCTAAGGGGTGAAAAACTGTTTTTT. This chain links TRBV28 with TRBJ1-4; tentative D call: TRBD1 (5 bases). Germline V CDR1 and CDR2: MDHEN, SYDVKM. This CDR3 has 14 residues. Trimming stripped 3 bases from V and 7 bases from J, with 12 bases between.

This clonotype was counted only a few times. The chain employs TRBV7-2 and TRBJ2-3, with D hard to call. The CDR3 runs to 14 residues. The germline CDR1 and CDR2 sequences are SGHTA and FQGNSA. Trimming took 8 bases from V and 4 from J, leaving 16 bases between them. CDR3 sequence: CASYPPAASDTQYF. CDR3 bases: TGTGCCAGCTACCCCCCGGCGGCTTCAGATACGCAGTATTTT.

This clonotype was detected a few times. CDR3 region: CASSILLPGASYEQYF. In nucleotides, the CDR3 is TGTGCCAGCAGTATACTCCTACCGGGAGCTAGCTACGAGCAGTACTTC. The V and J genes are TRBV14 and TRBJ2-7, with D tentatively TRBD2 (6 bases). Germline CDR1 reads SGHDN; CDR2 reads FVKESK. V dropped 6 bases and J dropped 3 bases, with 21 bases sitting between them. The CDR3 length is 16 residues.

The V call is TRBV4-2, the J call TRBJ1-1, with 7 positions matching TRBD1. This CDR3 region has 13 residues. CDR1 LGHNA and CDR2 YNFKEQ come from the germline V gene. V shed 6 bases and J 6 bases; nucleotides not matched to a gene: 7. The DNA for the CDR3 is TGTGCCAGCAGAGCTACAGGGGTCCCTGAAGCTTTCTTT. Its translation is CASRATGVPEAFF.

The table lists this clonotype with a few counts. This chain uses TRBV28 with TRBJ2-7; 11 bases line up with TRBD2. This CDR3 comprises 17 residues. Germline loops: CDR1 MDHEN, CDR2 SYDVKM. J was trimmed by 3 bases and V by 3 bases; bases with no gene match: 10. DNA of the CDR3: TGTGCCAGCAGTTTTCCTAGCGGGAGGAATAGTCTCTACGAGCAGTACTTC. Protein sequence: CASSFPSGRNSLYEQYF.

The rearrangement links TRBV7-2 to TRBJ1-2, with 8 bases lining up with TRBD1. CDR3 length: 11 residues. From germline, CDR1 is SGHTA and CDR2 FQGNSA. Trimming removed 4 bases from V and 10 bases from J; junction bases left unmatched: 2. The chain's CDR3 is CASSWDRTYTF. The CDR3 region has the DNA TGTGCCAGCAGCTGGGACAGGACCTACACCTTC.

This clonotype was picked up a small number of times. The genes are TRBV7-8 and TRBJ2-3, with 7 nucleotides matching TRBD2. Germline V gene lookup returns CDR1 SGHVS and CDR2 FQNEAQ. Germline trimming cut 9 bases from V and 4 bases from J; bases unmatched to any gene: 13. The CDR3 runs 15 residues. DNA of the CDR3: TGTGCCAGTACGAACGGCGGGAGTTTCCCAGATACGCAGTATTTT. Protein sequence: CASTNGGSFPDTQYF.

A few counts support this clonotype. The genes are TRBV6-5 and TRBJ2-3; no reliable D call. Trimming took off 4 bases at V and 2 bases at J, with 10 bases between the two ends. The CDR3 has 14 residues. CDR1 and CDR2 (germline): MNHEY, SVGAGI. The CDR3 spells CASSWRRNTDTQYF. CDR3 nucleotide sequence: TGTGCCAGCAGTTGGCGGAGAAACACAGATACGCAGTATTTT.

This clonotype was seen a handful of times. The chain combines TRBV6-2 or TRBV6-3 with TRBJ2-1; 10 nucleotides line up with TRBD2. The V gene end was trimmed by 5 bases and the J gene end by 9 bases; junction bases not matched to a gene: 4. Germline loops: CDR1 MNHEY, CDR2 SVGEGT. This CDR3 is 13 amino acids long. The chain's CDR3 is CASSGTSVSEQFF. The DNA for the CDR3 is TGTGCCAGCAGTGGGACTAGCGTAAGTGAGCAGTTCTTC.